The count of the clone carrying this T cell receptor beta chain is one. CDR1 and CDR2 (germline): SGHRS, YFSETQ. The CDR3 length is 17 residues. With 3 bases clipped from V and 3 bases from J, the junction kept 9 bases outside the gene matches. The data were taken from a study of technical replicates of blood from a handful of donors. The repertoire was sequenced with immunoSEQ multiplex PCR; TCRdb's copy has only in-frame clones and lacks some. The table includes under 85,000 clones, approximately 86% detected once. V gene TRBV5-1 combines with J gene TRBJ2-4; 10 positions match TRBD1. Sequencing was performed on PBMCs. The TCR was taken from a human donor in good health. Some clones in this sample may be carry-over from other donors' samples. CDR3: CASSWGDRGWGKNIQYF. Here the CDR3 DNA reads TGCGCCAGCAGCTGGGGGGACAGGGGCTGGGGCAAAAACATTCAGTACTTC. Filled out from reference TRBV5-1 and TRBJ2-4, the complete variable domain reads KAGVTQTPRYLIKTRGQQVTLSCSPISGHRSVSWYQQTPGQGLQFLFEYFSETQRNKGNFPGRFSGRQFSNSRSEMNVSTLELGDSALYLCASSWGDRGWGKNIQYFGAGTRLSVL.